Listed here are 5 T cell receptor beta chains from one sample, sequenced in a study of OX40 agonist ivuxolimab in advanced cancers. Assay used: immunoSEQ multiplex PCR; TCRdb lists only in-frame clones, some missing. The repertoire consists of 35,000 to 40,000 clones, with about 80% occurring once and the leading ten covering about 8%. The sample consisted of CD4+ or CD8+ T cells sorted from blood, taken in a trial of the OX40 agonist ivuxolimab. These receptors came from an adult with an advanced solid tumor such as melanoma, head and neck, liver or kidney cancer.

CDR3 in amino acids: CASSLEGPTGEQYF. DNA for the CDR3: TGTGCCAGCAGCTTAGAGGGACCAACGGGGGAGCAGTACTTC. The rearrangement joins TRBV4-2 to TRBJ2-7; D may correspond to TRBD1 or TRBD2 (5 bases each). The CDR3 has 14 residues. Trimming cost V 5 bases and J 7 bases, with 18 bases left between them. Germline V gene sequence: CDR1 LGHNA, CDR2 YNFKEQ.

The chain employs TRBV5-6 and TRBJ2-7; 7 bases are shared with TRBD1. V shed 3 bases and J 4 bases; nucleotides not matched to a gene: 4. The CDR3 loop spans 13 amino acids. In germline, CDR1 is SGHDT, CDR2 YYEEEE. CDR3 protein: CASSSGTEYEQYF. CDR3 DNA: TGTGCCAGCAGCTCCGGGACAGAATACGAGCAGTACTTC.

The CDR3, as DNA: TGTGCCAGCAGTATCCCCGGGGTAGATGGCTACACCTTC. Amino acids: CASSIPGVDGYTF. This chain joins TRBV6-5 and TRBJ1-2; D not resolved. Germline V gene sequence: CDR1 MNHEY, CDR2 SVGAGI. Trimming left V 5 bases short and J 6 bases short, with 13 bases between. CDR3 size: 13 residues.

The J gene is TRBJ2-1, the V gene TRBV19; 8 nucleotides agree with TRBD2. The germline V gene has CDR1 LNHDA and CDR2 SQIVND (reference sequence). The V gene end was trimmed by 1 base and the J gene end by 8 bases; junction bases not matched to a gene: 10. The CDR3 consists of 16 residues. This CDR3 reads CASSIGQGREVDEQFF. The CDR3 nucleotides read TGTGCCAGTAGTATAGGACAAGGGCGGGAGGTGGATGAGCAGTTCTTC.

J is TRBJ2-7 and V is TRBV5-5, with D uncertain. Trimming shortened V by 0 bases and J by 2 bases, and 3 bases separated the two germline ends. The CDR3 covers 12 residues. Germline V gene data show CDR1 as SGHKS and CDR2 as YYEKEE (reference sequence). CDR3 in amino acids: CASSLGAYEQYF. CDR3 sequence (DNA): TGTGCCAGCAGCTTGGGGGCCTACGAGCAGTACTTC.